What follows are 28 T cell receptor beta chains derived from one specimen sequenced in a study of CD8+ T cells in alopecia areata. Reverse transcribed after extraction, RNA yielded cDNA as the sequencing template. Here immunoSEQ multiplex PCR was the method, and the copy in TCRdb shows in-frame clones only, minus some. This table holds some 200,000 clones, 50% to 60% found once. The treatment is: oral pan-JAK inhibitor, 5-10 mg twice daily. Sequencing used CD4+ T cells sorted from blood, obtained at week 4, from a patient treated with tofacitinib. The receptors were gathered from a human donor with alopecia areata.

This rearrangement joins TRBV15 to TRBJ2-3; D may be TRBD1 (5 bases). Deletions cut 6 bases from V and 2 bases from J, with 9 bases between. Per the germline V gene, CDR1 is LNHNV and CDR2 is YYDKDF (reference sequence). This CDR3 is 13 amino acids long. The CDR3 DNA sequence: TGTGCCACCAGGATGGGGCCCACAGATACGCAGTATTTT. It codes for CATRMGPTDTQYF.

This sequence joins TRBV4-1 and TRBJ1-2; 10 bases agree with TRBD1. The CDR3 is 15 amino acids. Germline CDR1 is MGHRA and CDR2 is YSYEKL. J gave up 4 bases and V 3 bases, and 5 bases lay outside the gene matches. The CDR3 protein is CASSHEGQGSYGYTF. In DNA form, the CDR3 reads TGCGCCAGCAGCCATGAGGGACAGGGGAGCTATGGCTACACCTTC.

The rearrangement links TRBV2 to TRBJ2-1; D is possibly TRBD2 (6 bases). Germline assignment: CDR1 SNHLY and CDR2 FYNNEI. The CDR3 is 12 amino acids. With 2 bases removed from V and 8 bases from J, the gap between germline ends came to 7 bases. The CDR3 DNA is TGTGCCAGCAGTGAATCGGGGGATGAGCAGTTCTTC. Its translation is CASSESGDEQFF.

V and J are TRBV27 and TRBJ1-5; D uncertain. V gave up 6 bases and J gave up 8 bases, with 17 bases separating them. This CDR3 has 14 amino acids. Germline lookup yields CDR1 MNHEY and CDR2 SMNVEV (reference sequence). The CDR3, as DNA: TGTGCCAGCAGCGCCCGAGGGTGGAGTGAGCCCCAGCATTTT. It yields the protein CASSARGWSEPQHF.

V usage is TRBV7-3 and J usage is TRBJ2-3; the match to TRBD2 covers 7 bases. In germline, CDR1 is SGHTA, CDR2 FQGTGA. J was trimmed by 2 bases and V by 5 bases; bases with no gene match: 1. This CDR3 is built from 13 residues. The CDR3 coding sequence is TGTGCCAGCAGCCGGGACTACACAGATACGCAGTATTTT. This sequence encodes CASSRDYTDTQYF. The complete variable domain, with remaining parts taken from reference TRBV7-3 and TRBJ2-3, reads GAGVSQTPSNKVTEKGKYVELRCDPISGHTALYWYRQSLGQGPEFLIYFQGTGAADDSGLPNDRFFAVRPEGSVSTLKIQRTERGDSAVYLCASSRDYTDTQYFGPGTRLTVL.

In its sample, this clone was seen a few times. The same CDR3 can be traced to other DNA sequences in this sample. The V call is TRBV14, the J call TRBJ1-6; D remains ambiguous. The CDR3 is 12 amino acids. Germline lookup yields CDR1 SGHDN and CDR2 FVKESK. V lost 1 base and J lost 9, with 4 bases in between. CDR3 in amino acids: CASSQVRSPLHF. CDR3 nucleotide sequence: TGTGCCAGCAGCCAAGTGCGTTCACCCCTCCACTTT.

For the CDR3, the DNA is TGCAGCGGGGGGCCAGCCCGAAATTCACCCCTCCACTTT. It yields the protein CSGGPARNSPLHF. The chain joins TRBV29-1 to TRBJ1-6, with D tentatively TRBD1 (6 bases). The V gene lost 7 bases and the J gene lost 7 bases, with 14 bases spanning the gap. This CDR3 spans 13 amino acids. Germline V gene lookup returns CDR1 SQVTM and CDR2 ANQGSEA.

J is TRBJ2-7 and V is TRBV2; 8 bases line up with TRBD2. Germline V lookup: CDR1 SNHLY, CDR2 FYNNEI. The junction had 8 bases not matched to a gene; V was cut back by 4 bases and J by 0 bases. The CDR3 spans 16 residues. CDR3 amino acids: CASSGTWTSSSYEQYF. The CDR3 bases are TGTGCCAGCAGTGGCACGTGGACTAGCAGCTCCTACGAGCAGTACTTC.

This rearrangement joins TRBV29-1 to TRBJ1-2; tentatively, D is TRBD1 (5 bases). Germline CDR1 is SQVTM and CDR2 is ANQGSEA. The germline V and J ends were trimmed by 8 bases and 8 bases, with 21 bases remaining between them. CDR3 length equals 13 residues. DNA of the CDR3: TGCAGCTCCCGGGCCCTTGGGGGGGACGGCTACACCTTC. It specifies CSSRALGGDGYTF.

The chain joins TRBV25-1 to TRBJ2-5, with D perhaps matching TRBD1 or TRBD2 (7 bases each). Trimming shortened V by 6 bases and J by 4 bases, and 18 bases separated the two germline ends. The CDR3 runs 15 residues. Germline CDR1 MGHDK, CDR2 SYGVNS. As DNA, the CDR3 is TGTGCCAGCAGGCAGGGGGGGAATAGTCTAGAGACCCAGTACTTC. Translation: CASRQGGNSLETQYF.

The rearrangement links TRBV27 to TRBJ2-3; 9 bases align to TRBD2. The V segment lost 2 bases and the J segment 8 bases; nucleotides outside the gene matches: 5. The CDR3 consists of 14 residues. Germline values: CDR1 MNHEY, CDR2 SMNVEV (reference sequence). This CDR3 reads CASSLGTSFSTQYF. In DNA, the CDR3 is TGTGCCAGCAGTTTAGGGACTAGCTTCAGTACGCAGTATTTT.

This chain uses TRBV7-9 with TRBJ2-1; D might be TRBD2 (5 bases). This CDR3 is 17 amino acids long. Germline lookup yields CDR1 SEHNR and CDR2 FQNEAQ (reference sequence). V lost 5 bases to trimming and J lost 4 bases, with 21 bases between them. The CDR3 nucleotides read TGTGCCAGCAGCCCTAGTGCCTCTGGCCCGGGGTACAATGAGCAGTTCTTC. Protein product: CASSPSASGPGYNEQFF.

The CDR3 here is CSVQADSNYGYTF. CDR3 bases: TGCAGCGTCCAAGCGGACAGTAACTATGGCTACACCTTC. The chain combines TRBV29-1 with TRBJ1-2, with D perhaps matching TRBD1 (6 bases). Trimming cost V 6 bases and J 1 base, with 12 bases left between them. Germline CDR1 is SQVTM and CDR2 is ANQGSEA. CDR3 length: 13 residues. Drawing the rest from reference TRBV29-1 and TRBJ1-2, the complete variable domain is SAVISQKPSRDICQRGTSLTIQCQVDSQVTMMFWYRQQPGQSLTLIATANQGSEATYESGFVIDKFPISRPNLTFSTLTVSNMSPEDSSIYLCSVQADSNYGYTFGSGTRLTVV.

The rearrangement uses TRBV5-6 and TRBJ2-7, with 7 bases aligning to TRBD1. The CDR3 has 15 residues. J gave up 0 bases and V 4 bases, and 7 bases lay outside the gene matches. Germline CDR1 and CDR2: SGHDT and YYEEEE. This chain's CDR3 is CASSNRGRPSYEQYF. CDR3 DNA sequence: TGTGCCAGCAGCAACAGGGGTCGTCCCTCCTACGAGCAGTACTTC.

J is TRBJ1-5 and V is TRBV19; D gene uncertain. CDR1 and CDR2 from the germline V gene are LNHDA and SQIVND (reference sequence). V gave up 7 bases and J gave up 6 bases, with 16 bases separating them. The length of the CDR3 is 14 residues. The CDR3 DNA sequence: TGTGCCAGTAAGATAGGGCCAGGCGGTCAGCCCCAGCATTTT. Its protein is CASKIGPGGQPQHF.

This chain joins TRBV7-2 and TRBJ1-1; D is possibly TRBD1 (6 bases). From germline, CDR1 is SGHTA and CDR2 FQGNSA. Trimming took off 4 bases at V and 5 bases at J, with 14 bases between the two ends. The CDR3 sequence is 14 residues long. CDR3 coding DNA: TGTGCCAGCAGCTCCGGGGGCCGAGGGACTGAAGCTTTCTTT. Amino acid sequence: CASSSGGRGTEAFF.

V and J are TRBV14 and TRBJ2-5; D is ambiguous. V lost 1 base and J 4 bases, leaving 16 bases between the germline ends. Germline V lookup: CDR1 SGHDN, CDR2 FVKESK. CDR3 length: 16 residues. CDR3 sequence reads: CASSQVYPTGLETQYF. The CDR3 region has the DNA TGTGCCAGCAGCCAAGTCTATCCCACCGGCTTAGAGACCCAGTACTTC.

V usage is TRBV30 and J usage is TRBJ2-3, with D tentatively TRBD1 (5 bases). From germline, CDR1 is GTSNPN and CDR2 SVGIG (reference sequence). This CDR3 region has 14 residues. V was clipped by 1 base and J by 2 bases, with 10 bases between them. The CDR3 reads CAWSDRSYTDTQYF. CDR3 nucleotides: TGTGCCTGGAGTGACAGGTCCTACACAGATACGCAGTATTTT.

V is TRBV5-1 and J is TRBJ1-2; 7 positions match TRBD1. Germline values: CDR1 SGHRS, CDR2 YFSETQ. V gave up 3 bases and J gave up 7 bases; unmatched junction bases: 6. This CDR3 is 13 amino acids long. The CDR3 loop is CASSSEGAFGYTF. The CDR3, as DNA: TGCGCCAGCAGCTCCGAGGGGGCGTTTGGCTACACCTTC.

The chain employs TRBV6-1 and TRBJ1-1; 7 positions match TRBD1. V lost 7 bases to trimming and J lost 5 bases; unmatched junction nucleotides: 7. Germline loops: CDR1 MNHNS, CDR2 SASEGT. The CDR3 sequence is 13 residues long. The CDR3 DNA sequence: TGTGCCAGCACTGTGACAGGGAGAACTGAAGCTTTCTTT. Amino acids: CASTVTGRTEAFF.

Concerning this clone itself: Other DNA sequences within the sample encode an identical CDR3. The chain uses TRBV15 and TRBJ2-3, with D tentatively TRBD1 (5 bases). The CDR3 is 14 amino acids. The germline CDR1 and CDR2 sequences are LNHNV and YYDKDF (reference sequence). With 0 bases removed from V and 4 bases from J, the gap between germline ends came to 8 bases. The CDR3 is CATSRDRAADTQYF. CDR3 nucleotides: TGTGCCACCAGCAGAGACAGGGCTGCAGATACGCAGTATTTT.

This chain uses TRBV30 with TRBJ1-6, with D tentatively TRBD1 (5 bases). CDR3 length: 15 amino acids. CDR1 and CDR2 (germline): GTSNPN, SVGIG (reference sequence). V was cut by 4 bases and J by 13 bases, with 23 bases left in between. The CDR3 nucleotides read TGTGCCTGGACCTTAACCGGGACTCCTCTGGGGCCCCTCCACTTT. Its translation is CAWTLTGTPLGPLHF.

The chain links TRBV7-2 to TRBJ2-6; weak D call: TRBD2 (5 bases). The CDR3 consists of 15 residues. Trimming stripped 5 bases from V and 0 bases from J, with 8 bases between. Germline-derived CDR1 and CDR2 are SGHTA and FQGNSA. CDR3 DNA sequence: TGTGCCAGCAGCACTAGAGTCTCTGGGGCCAACGTCCTGACTTTC. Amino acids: CASSTRVSGANVLTF.

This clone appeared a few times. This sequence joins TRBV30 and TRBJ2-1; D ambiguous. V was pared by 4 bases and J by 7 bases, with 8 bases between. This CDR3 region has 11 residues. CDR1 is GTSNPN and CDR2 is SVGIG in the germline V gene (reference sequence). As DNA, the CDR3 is TGTGCCTGGACAGCTGGAAATGAGCAGTTCTTC. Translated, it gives CAWTAGNEQFF.

CDR3 coding DNA: TGTGCCAGCAGTGAATTTGGGGATACGCAGTATTTT. The encoded protein is CASSEFGDTQYF. The rearrangement links TRBV6-1 to TRBJ2-3, with D unresolved. This CDR3 spans 12 amino acids. CDR1 and CDR2 (germline): MNHNS, SASEGT. V shed 2 bases and J shed 6 bases, with 6 bases lying between them.

The CDR3 bases are TGTGCCAGCAGCTCCCGGTTGGGGGCCAACGTCCTGACTTTC. Protein: CASSSRLGANVLTF. The chain combines TRBV9 with TRBJ2-6; D gene ambiguous. Per the germline V gene, CDR1 is SGDLS and CDR2 is YYNGEE. The CDR3 is 14 residues long. The V gene lost 4 bases and the J gene lost 4 bases, with 9 bases spanning the gap.

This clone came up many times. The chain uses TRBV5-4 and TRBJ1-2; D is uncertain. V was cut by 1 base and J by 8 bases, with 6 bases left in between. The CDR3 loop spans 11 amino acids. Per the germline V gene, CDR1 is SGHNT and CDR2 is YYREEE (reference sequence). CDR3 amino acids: CASSLSGGYTF. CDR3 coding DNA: TGTGCCAGCAGCTTGTCCGGGGGCTACACCTTC.

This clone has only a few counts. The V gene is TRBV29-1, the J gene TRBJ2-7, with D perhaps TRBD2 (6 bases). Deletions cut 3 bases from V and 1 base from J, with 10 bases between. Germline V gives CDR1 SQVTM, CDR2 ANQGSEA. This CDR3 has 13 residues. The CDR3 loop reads CSVDSGGSYEQYF. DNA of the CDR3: TGCAGCGTTGATTCCGGGGGTTCCTACGAGCAGTACTTC.